Below are 32 T cell receptor beta chains sequenced from a single sample in a study of blood T cell repertoires in COVID-19. The protocol was immunoSEQ multiplex PCR, while the TCRdb copy is restricted to in-frame clones and leaves out a portion. The table includes approximately 11,000 clones, approximately 82% detected once. Sequencing was done on a sample of peripheral blood. These receptors came from a human donor in a cohort sampled during active COVID-19.

The chain employs TRBV4-1 and TRBJ2-3; 7 bases fit TRBD2. Germline trimming cut 0 bases from V and 1 base from J; bases unmatched to any gene: 4. CDR1 and CDR2 from the germline V gene are MGHRA and YSYEKL. The CDR3 runs 16 residues. This chain's CDR3 is CASSQDREDGTDTQYF. DNA for the CDR3: TGCGCCAGCAGCCAAGATCGGGAGGACGGCACAGATACGCAGTATTTT.

The CDR3 sequence is CASNALGVTEAFF. The CDR3 bases are TGTGCCAGCAACGCCCTAGGGGTTACTGAAGCTTTCTTT. This rearrangement joins TRBV6-6 to TRBJ1-1; D is perhaps TRBD1 (5 bases). Germline CDR1 and CDR2: MNHNY and SVGAGI (reference sequence). The CDR3 runs 13 residues. The V end lost 7 bases, the J end lost 5 bases, and 14 bases lay between the germline ends.

A single count supports this clone. The chain carries TRBV6-5 and TRBJ2-1; 8 positions match TRBD2. CDR1 and CDR2 from the germline V gene are MNHEY and SVGAGI. The CDR3 runs 14 residues. J gave up 9 bases and V 4 bases, and 8 bases lay outside the gene matches. In DNA form, the CDR3 reads TGTGCCAGCAGTTTGGAGCTTAGCGGGATTGAGCAGTTCTTC. Amino acid sequence: CASSLELSGIEQFF.

In this sample, this clone turned up once. The genes are TRBV6-5 and TRBJ2-7; TRBD2 aligns across 9 bases. CDR1 and CDR2 (germline): MNHEY, SVGAGI. The CDR3 sequence is 14 residues long. V lost 7 bases and J lost 2; bases outside the gene matches: 6. The CDR3 region is CASTRLAGPYEQYF. CDR3 in DNA: TGTGCCAGCACCCGTCTAGCGGGACCCTACGAGCAGTACTTC.

The V and J genes are TRBV5-4 and TRBJ1-2; no definite D call. Germline CDR1 is SGHNT and CDR2 is YYREEE (reference sequence). Trimming removed 1 base from V and 8 bases from J, with 18 bases in between. This CDR3 comprises 15 residues. The CDR3 DNA is TGTGCCAGCAGCTTGAGTAGGGTCGCGGGGAGAGGCTACACCTTC. Its protein is CASSLSRVAGRGYTF.

In this sample, this clone turned up a few times. The chain is built from TRBV5-4 and TRBJ2-2; D perhaps matches TRBD1 (6 bases). Germline V CDR1 and CDR2: SGHNT, YYREEE (reference sequence). Trimming removed 8 bases from V and 1 base from J, with 9 bases in between. The CDR3 is made up of 13 amino acids. The CDR3 reads CASGGMNTGELFF. For the CDR3, the DNA is TGTGCCAGTGGGGGCATGAACACCGGGGAGCTGTTTTTT. Full variable domain (rest looked up from reference TRBV5-4 and TRBJ2-2): ETGVTQSPTHLIKTRGQQVTLRCSSQSGHNTVSWYQQALGQGPQFIFQYYREEENGRGNFPPRFSGLQFPNYSSELNVNALELDDSALYLCASGGMNTGELFFGEGSRLTVL.

In this sample, this clone turned up a few times. The V and J genes are TRBV5-1 and TRBJ1-1; tentative D call: TRBD1 (5 bases). Per the germline V gene, CDR1 is SGHRS and CDR2 is YFSETQ. The ends were cut back, 4 bases at V and 3 bases at J, with 16 bases in the middle. The CDR3 runs 15 residues. The CDR3, as DNA: TGCGCCAGCAGCGCCGGAACAGGTTTGGACACTGAAGCTTTCTTT. Translating gives CASSAGTGLDTEAFF. The entire variable domain, with the rest obtained from reference TRBV5-1 and TRBJ1-1, is as follows: KAGVTQTPRYLIKTRGQQVTLSCSPISGHRSVSWYQQTPGQGLQFLFEYFSETQRNKGNFPGRFSGRQFSNSRSEMNVSTLELGDSALYLCASSAGTGLDTEAFFGQGTRLTVV.

This chain links TRBV14 with TRBJ1-4; TRBD1 aligns across 9 bases. Germline assignment: CDR1 SGHDN and CDR2 FVKESK. V was clipped by 3 bases and J by 8 bases; unmatched bases: 7. The CDR3 contains 15 residues. In DNA form, the CDR3 reads TGTGCCAGCAGCCAGGGGACAGGGCTCTGGGAAAAACTGTTTTTT. As protein: CASSQGTGLWEKLFF.

Only one count was recorded for this clone. CDR3 bases: TGTGCCTGGAGTGGATTAGCGGGAGGGCCCGGTGAGCAGTTCTTC. Translating it yields CAWSGLAGGPGEQFF. The chain employs TRBV30 and TRBJ2-1; 11 positions match TRBD2. V lost 1 base and J lost 9; bases outside the gene matches: 8. CDR3 length equals 15 residues. Germline V gene sequence: CDR1 GTSNPN, CDR2 SVGIG (reference sequence).

In nucleotides, the CDR3 is TGTGCCGCCATGGGGACAGGGGTAGGGGAGCAGTACTTC. Its protein product is CAAMGTGVGEQYF. This chain joins TRBV10-3 and TRBJ2-7, with 10 positions matching TRBD1. Germline-derived CDR1 and CDR2 are ENHRY and SYGVKD. This CDR3 spans 13 amino acids. With 11 bases clipped from V and 7 bases from J, the junction kept 11 bases outside the gene matches.

This rearrangement joins TRBV7-3 to TRBJ2-3, with a possible D match to TRBD2 (6 bases). CDR3 length: 14 amino acids. Germline V gene lookup returns CDR1 SGHTA and CDR2 FQGTGA. Trimming took off 3 bases at V and 4 bases at J, with 11 bases between the two ends. The CDR3, as DNA: TGTGCCAGCAGCTTGTCCGGGAGTGCAGATACGCAGTATTTT. Its translation is CASSLSGSADTQYF. The entire variable domain, with the rest obtained from reference TRBV7-3 and TRBJ2-3, is as follows: GAGVSQTPSNKVTEKGKYVELRCDPISGHTALYWYRQSLGQGPEFLIYFQGTGAADDSGLPNDRFFAVRPEGSVSTLKIQRTERGDSAVYLCASSLSGSADTQYFGPGTRLTVL.

This clone was counted once. Written as DNA, the CDR3 is TGTGCCAGCACCCCATCGGGAGGTCGAGAGACCCAGTACTTC. Amino acid sequence: CASTPSGGRETQYF. The chain combines TRBV27 with TRBJ2-5; 7 nucleotides align to TRBD2. Per the germline V gene, CDR1 is MNHEY and CDR2 is SMNVEV (reference sequence). The CDR3 extends over 14 amino acids. The junction had 9 bases not matched to a gene; V was cut back by 7 bases and J by 4 bases.

V and J are TRBV9 and TRBJ2-3; 9 bases match TRBD2. The trim removed 3 bases at V and 4 bases at J, leaving 3 bases unmatched. The germline CDR1 and CDR2 sequences are SGDLS and YYNGEE. The CDR3 length is 14 residues. This chain's CDR3 is CASSGGGGADTQYF. In DNA, the CDR3 is TGTGCCAGCAGCGGCGGGGGGGGCGCAGATACGCAGTATTTT.

This chain uses TRBV7-2 with TRBJ2-5; 11 nucleotides align to TRBD2. CDR3 size: 16 residues. After removal of 5 bases from V and 1 base from J, the junction contained 6 bases not matched to a gene. Germline-derived CDR1 and CDR2 are SGHTA and FQGNSA. CDR3 sequence: CASSPTGTSGQETQYF. Written as DNA, the CDR3 is TGTGCCAGCAGCCCGACCGGGACTAGCGGCCAAGAGACCCAGTACTTC.

This sequence joins TRBV27 and TRBJ2-1; 9 bases fit TRBD2. This CDR3 contains 14 residues. J lost 7 bases, V lost 6 bases, and 7 bases had no gene match. Germline V gene data show CDR1 as MNHEY and CDR2 as SMNVEV (reference sequence). The CDR3 is CASSPQREVNEQFF. CDR3 bases: TGTGCCAGCAGCCCCCAGCGGGAGGTAAATGAGCAGTTCTTC.

The V gene is TRBV5-8, the J gene TRBJ2-7; a weak D match, TRBD2 (5 bases). The CDR3 totals 14 residues. V lost 7 bases, J lost 0 bases, and 14 bases lay in between. Germline CDR1 reads SGHTS; CDR2 reads YDEGEE. The CDR3: CASRDTLRSYEQYF. The CDR3 DNA is TGTGCCAGCCGGGATACGCTGCGCTCCTACGAGCAGTACTTC.

The chain links TRBV28 to TRBJ2-2; D ambiguous. The V gene's germline CDR1 is MDHEN and CDR2 SYDVKM. The CDR3 covers 14 residues. V lost 2 bases, J lost 0 bases, and 4 bases lay in between. Here the CDR3 reads CASSLRPNTGELFF. As DNA, the CDR3 is TGTGCCAGCAGTTTACGTCCGAACACCGGGGAGCTGTTTTTT.

The chain recombines TRBV28 with TRBJ2-7, with TRBD2 matching over 14 bases. J gave up 4 bases and V 5 bases, and 7 bases lay outside the gene matches. The CDR3 loop spans 16 amino acids. Germline values: CDR1 MDHEN, CDR2 SYDVKM. The CDR3 spells CASSPGTSGSSYEQYF. CDR3 sequence (DNA): TGTGCCAGCAGTCCCGGGACTAGCGGGAGTTCTTACGAGCAGTACTTC.

This chain links TRBV3-1 (or the pseudogene TRBV3-2) with TRBJ2-7; 8 positions agree with TRBD2. Germline lookup yields CDR1 LGHDT and CDR2 YNNKEL (reference sequence). J lost 1 base, V lost 1 base, and 3 bases had no gene match. The CDR3 extends over 15 amino acids. CDR3 region: CASSQGAGGSYEQYF. The CDR3 DNA reads TGTGCCAGCAGCCAAGGGGCGGGAGGTTCCTACGAGCAGTACTTC.

The chain has TRBV6-2 or TRBV6-3 and TRBJ2-3; 12 positions agree with TRBD2. CDR1 and CDR2 (germline): MNHEY, SVGEGT. This CDR3 is built from 18 residues. The trim removed 0 bases at V and 4 bases at J, leaving 8 bases unmatched. The CDR3 DNA follows: TGTGCCAGCAGTTACTCGACGACTAGCGGGAGTCGCTCAGATACGCAGTATTTT. Residues: CASSYSTTSGSRSDTQYF.

The chain uses TRBV27 and TRBJ2-6, with TRBD1 matching over 7 bases. CDR1 is MNHEY, CDR2 SMNVEV, per germline (reference sequence). The V gene end was trimmed by 5 bases and the J gene end by 2 bases; junction bases not matched to a gene: 3. The CDR3 has 15 residues. For the CDR3, the DNA is TGTGCCAGCAGTCCTGGGACAGCTGGGGCCAACGTCCTGACTTTC. Translation: CASSPGTAGANVLTF.

The gene calls are TRBV28 and TRBJ2-7, with 7 bases identical to TRBD2. CDR3 length: 17 residues. V dropped 7 bases and J dropped 0; count of bases not matched to a gene: 15. Germline-derived CDR1 and CDR2 are MDHEN and SYDVKM. CDR3 amino acids: CASISSGASRSSYEQYF. CDR3 sequence (DNA): TGTGCCAGCATTTCAAGCGGGGCATCTAGGAGCTCCTACGAGCAGTACTTC.

The rearrangement joins TRBV15 to TRBJ2-7; TRBD2 might be the D (5 bases). Germline lookup yields CDR1 LNHNV and CDR2 YYDKDF (reference sequence). The germline V and J ends were trimmed by 6 bases and 5 bases, with 17 bases remaining between them. This CDR3 has 14 amino acids. As DNA, the CDR3 is TGTGCCACCAGTGAGTTCGGAGGCTTCAACGAGCAGTACTTC. As protein: CATSEFGGFNEQYF.

The gene calls are TRBV3-1 (or the pseudogene TRBV3-2) and TRBJ1-2; TRBD1 matches at 9 bases. Per the germline V gene, CDR1 is LGHDT and CDR2 is YNNKEL (reference sequence). The V and J ends lost 3 bases and 4 bases, in that order; junction bases with no gene match: 6. The CDR3 has 15 amino acids. The CDR3 DNA reads TGTGCCAGCAGCCAGAAGACAGGGGGTTCCTATGGCTACACCTTC. Amino acids: CASSQKTGGSYGYTF.

This rearrangement joins TRBV19 to TRBJ1-5; 8 nucleotides match TRBD1. The junction had 4 bases not matched to a gene; V was cut back by 7 bases and J by 2 bases. Germline-derived CDR1 and CDR2 are LNHDA and SQIVND (reference sequence). The CDR3 is 14 amino acids. This CDR3 reads CASIPGQGNQPQHF. DNA for the CDR3: TGTGCCAGTATCCCGGGACAGGGCAATCAGCCCCAGCATTTT.

This rearrangement joins TRBV15 to TRBJ2-4; unclear D gene. The V and J ends lost 0 bases and 3 bases respectively, with 9 bases between them. In germline, CDR1 is LNHNV, CDR2 YYDKDF (reference sequence). The CDR3 is 15 amino acids. CDR3 DNA: TGTGCCACCAGCAGAGACCGAGGAATCAAAAACATTCAGTACTTC. Translation gives CATSRDRGIKNIQYF.

CDR3 amino acids: CASSLVASGVYEQYF. CDR3 nucleotides: TGCGCCAGCAGCTTGGTGGCTAGCGGGGTATACGAGCAGTACTTC. The chain joins TRBV5-1 to TRBJ2-7; 9 bases line up with TRBD2. This CDR3 contains 15 residues. The germline CDR1 and CDR2 sequences are SGHRS and YFSETQ. V lost 0 bases to trimming and J lost 4 bases; unmatched junction nucleotides: 5.

V gene TRBV7-9 combines with J gene TRBJ2-7; 14 bases agree with TRBD2. Germline V gives CDR1 SEHNR, CDR2 FQNEAQ (reference sequence). The trim removed 4 bases at V and 4 bases at J, leaving 6 bases unmatched. The CDR3 has 16 residues. This CDR3 is CASSSAGLAGVYEQYF. CDR3 nucleotide sequence: TGTGCCAGCAGCTCAGCGGGACTAGCGGGAGTTTACGAGCAGTACTTC.

DNA of the CDR3: TGTGCCAGTAGTGCACTAGCGGGAGAATTTGGTGAGCAGTTCTTC. It specifies CASSALAGEFGEQFF. This rearrangement joins TRBV19 to TRBJ2-1; 11 positions match TRBD2. CDR3 length equals 15 residues. V shed 5 bases and J 9 bases; nucleotides not matched to a gene: 9. The V gene's germline CDR1 is LNHDA and CDR2 SQIVND (reference sequence). Full variable domain (missing parts from reference TRBV19 and TRBJ2-1): DGGITQSPKYLFRKEGQNVTLSCEQNLNHDAMYWYRQDPGQGLRLIYYSQIVNDFQKGDIAEGYSVSREKKESFPLTVTSAQKNPTAFYLCASSALAGEFGEQFFGPGTRLTVL.

This clone was picked up one time. The chain has TRBV2 and TRBJ2-5; D is perhaps TRBD1 (6 bases). The CDR3 has 16 amino acids. Between the trimmed V and J ends, which lost 5 bases and 0 bases, there was a span of 16 bases. CDR1 and CDR2 (germline): SNHLY, FYNNEI. Here the CDR3 reads CASSSQAGAYQETQYF. DNA for the CDR3: TGTGCCAGCAGTAGTCAGGCAGGGGCCTACCAAGAGACCCAGTACTTC.

The chain uses TRBV3-1 (or the pseudogene TRBV3-2) and TRBJ2-5; 8 bases match TRBD2. Germline V gene sequence: CDR1 LGHDT, CDR2 YNNKEL (reference sequence). The trim removed 4 bases at V and 5 bases at J, leaving 6 bases unmatched. This CDR3 spans 14 amino acids. The chain's CDR3 is CASSLLAGKETQYF. For the CDR3, the DNA is TGTGCCAGCAGCCTCTTAGCGGGGAAGGAGACCCAGTACTTC.

J is TRBJ2-7 and V is TRBV12-3 or TRBV12-4; D call uncertain. The ends were cut back, 5 bases at V and 2 bases at J, with 7 bases in the middle. This CDR3 has 12 residues. CDR3 nucleotides: TGTGCCAGCAGTAATCAGGCCTACGAGCAGTACTTC. Its protein is CASSNQAYEQYF.